This record concerns one TCR beta chain sequence. The sample is drawn from a study of blood T cell repertoires in COVID-19. About the research overall: Samples came from the United States, Italy and Spain, spanning acute and convalescent COVID-19. From T cells, B-cell-depleted T cells, or PBMCs came the material, which was cDNA or gDNA.

The Seattle patients, enrolled during active infection, were followed longitudinally. Germline lookup yields CDR1 SGHVS and CDR2 FQNEAQ. V was trimmed by 0 bases and J by 0 bases, leaving 9 bases between them. The CDR3 runs to 15 residues. Original analysis: Amplification from reference gene primers served as the basis for estimated nucleated cell counts. Measured with immunoSEQ multiplex PCR; TCRdb has only the in-frame clones, and not every one. For V, J and clone size, that table is used; D and trimming come from the DNA. The top ten clones hold about 7.8% of a sample with 160,000 or so clones, 70% to 80% of them seen once.

This clonotype originated in an older woman with COVID-19, enrolled during active disease. The chain joins TRBV7-8 to TRBJ2-7; D is unresolved. Sequencing was carried out using peripheral blood. CDR3 residues: CASSLALSHSYEQYF. The CDR3 DNA reads as TGTGCCAGCAGCTTAGCCCTATCCCACTCCTACGAGCAGTACTTC.